The present T cell receptor (beta chain) was sequenced within a study of vaccination effects on CD4 cells after COVID-19. General observations from the study: No early post-infection timepoints were available in the study, which also included few convalescent patients. Infection-derived and vaccine-derived clones contracted markedly late after vaccination.

The data were produced by immunoSEQ multiplex PCR, yet TCRdb's version contains in-frame clones alone and is incomplete. The repertoire includes approximately 24,000 clones, 65% to 80% of them detected once, and approximately 10% sits in the top ten. With regard to this clone: Its matching antigen is unknown.

Within the ViraFEST assay, antigen-specific CD4+ T cells underwent expansion with viral peptide pools prior to sequencing. CD4+ T cell isolation took place after less than 13 days of culture. Recipients of the vaccine had no prior SARS-CoV-2 infection and negative nucleocapsid antibodies. Researchers reported culturing more than 1.5 million PBMC in each well, adding approximately 10 IU/ml IL-2 and 9 to 10 ug/ml peptides. Unmatched junction bases numbered 5, after V lost 5 bases and J lost 11 bases. The CDR3 length is 12 residues. Germline lookup yields CDR1 MNHNY and CDR2 SVGAGI (reference sequence).

V gene TRBV6-6 combines with J gene TRBJ1-1, with TRBD1 matching 10 bases. The sequence derives from a human donor who received a COVID-19 vaccine. This sample comprised CD4+ T cells from PBMCs cultured with HCoV-NL63 spike peptides, obtained before COVID-19 vaccination. As DNA, the CDR3 is TGTGCCAGCAGTCCACGGGACAGGGGTGCTTTCTTT. Protein product: CASSPRDRGAFF.